This T cell receptor (beta chain) was captured in a study of T cells in Graves' hyperthyroidism and ophthalmopathy. Overall study context: Sampling of peripheral blood happened at initial diagnosis, prior to any treatment. Study outcomes and limitations: Appearing also in blood were most of the thyroid clonotypes expanded above 0.001. The model made its ophthalmopathy prediction, and onset followed a median approximately 6 months later.

Trimming stripped 2 bases from V and 5 bases from J, with 14 bases between. CDR3 length: 15 residues. In germline, CDR1 is SGHAT, CDR2 FQNNGV. TCR beta CDR3 regions were amplified from RNA. The primer set for the first-round RT-PCR of the TCR CDR3 was HTBI. From the multiplex PCR reads, TCRdb called clonotypes with MiXCR, one entry per CDR3 protein. The repertoire includes some 200,000 distinct CDR3 sequences, less than 20% of them detected once, and around 52% sits in the top ten. In the case of this clonotype: What it recognizes is unknown.

Sequenced material: blood. V gene TRBV11-2 combines with J gene TRBJ2-3; D is unresolved. The sequence was obtained from a woman aged 50 to 60 with Graves' hyperthyroidism. The CDR3 reads CASSLRVGSGDTQYF. In DNA form, the CDR3 reads TGTGCCAGCAGCTTACGGGTGGGTTCGGGAGATACGCAGTATTTT.